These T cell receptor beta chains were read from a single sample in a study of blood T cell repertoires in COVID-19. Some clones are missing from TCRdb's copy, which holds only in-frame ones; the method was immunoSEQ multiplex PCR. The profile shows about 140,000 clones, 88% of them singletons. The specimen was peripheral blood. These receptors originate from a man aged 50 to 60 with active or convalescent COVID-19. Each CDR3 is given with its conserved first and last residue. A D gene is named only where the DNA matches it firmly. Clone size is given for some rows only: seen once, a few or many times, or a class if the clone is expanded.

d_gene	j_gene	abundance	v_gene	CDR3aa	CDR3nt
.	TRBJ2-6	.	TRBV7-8	CASSLRRIYGANVLTF	TGTGCCAGCAGCTTAAGGAGGATTTATGGGGCCAACGTCCTGACTTTC
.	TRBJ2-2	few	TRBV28	CASSLFAGGSPGELFF	TGTGCCAGCAGTTTATTCGCAGGGGGGAGTCCCGGGGAGCTGTTTTTT
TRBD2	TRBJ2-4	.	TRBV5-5	CASNPGLAGGMGNIQYF	TGTGCCAGCAACCCGGGACTAGCGGGAGGGATGGGAAACATTCAGTACTTC
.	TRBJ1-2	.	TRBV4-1	CASSQDPGSWYGYTF	TGCGCCAGCAGCCAAGATCCGGGGAGTTGGTATGGCTACACCTTC
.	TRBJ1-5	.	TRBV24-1	CATSAGDTPTVHF	TGTGCCACCAGTGCCGGGGACACCCCTACGGTGCATTTT
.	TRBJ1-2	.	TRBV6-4	CASREGQGSYGYTF	TGTGCCAGCAGGGAAGGGCAGGGGAGCTATGGCTACACCTTC
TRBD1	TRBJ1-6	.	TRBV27	CASSPRDRGNSPLHF	TGTGCCAGCAGTCCAAGGGACAGGGGTAATTCACCCCTCCACTTT
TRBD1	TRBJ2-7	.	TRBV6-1	CASLGTGVGEQYF	TGTGCCAGCCTTGGGACAGGCGTGGGAGAGCAGTACTTC
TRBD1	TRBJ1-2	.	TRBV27	CASSQKQGNNYGYTF	TGTGCCAGCAGTCAAAAACAGGGGAATAACTATGGCTACACCTTC
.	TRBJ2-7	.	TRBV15	CATSRNGNSYEQYF	TGTGCCACCAGCAGAAACGGGAACTCCTACGAGCAGTACTTC
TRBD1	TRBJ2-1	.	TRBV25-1	CASSERPGQGKLDEQFF	TGTGCCAGCAGTGAACGTCCGGGACAGGGCAAATTGGATGAGCAGTTCTTC
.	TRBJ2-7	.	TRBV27	CASSLSRVYEQYF	TGTGCCAGCAGTTTATCGAGGGTTTACGAGCAGTACTTC
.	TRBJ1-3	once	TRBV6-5	CASGGRNTIYF	TGTGCCAGTGGGGGGAGAAACACCATATATTTT
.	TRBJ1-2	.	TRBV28	CASSFGVAGYTF	TGTGCCAGCAGTTTCGGGGTCGCGGGCTACACCTTC
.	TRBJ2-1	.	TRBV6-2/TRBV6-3	CASSHGGNEQFF	TGTGCCAGCAGTCACGGGGGCAATGAGCAGTTCTTC
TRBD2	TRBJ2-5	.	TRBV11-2	CASSFRLAGFQETQYF	TGTGCCAGCAGCTTCAGACTAGCGGGATTCCAAGAGACCCAGTACTTC
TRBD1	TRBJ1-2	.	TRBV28	CASKPGQINYGYTF	TGTGCCAGCAAGCCGGGACAGATTAACTATGGCTACACCTTC
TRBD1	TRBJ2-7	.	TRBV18	CASSPPTKGQGAREQYF	TGTGCCAGCTCACCTCCCACGAAGGGGCAGGGGGCGCGGGAGCAGTACTTC
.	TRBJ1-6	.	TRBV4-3	CASSRQLQGLASPLHF	TGCGCCAGCAGCCGCCAATTGCAGGGCTTGGCTTCACCCCTCCACTTT
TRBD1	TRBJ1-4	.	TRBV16	CASSPGTGAEDEKLFF	TGTGCCAGCAGCCCAGGGACAGGGGCTGAGGATGAAAAACTGTTTTTT
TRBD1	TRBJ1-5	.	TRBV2	CASSGQGEPQPQHF	TGTGCCAGCAGCGGACAGGGGGAACCTCAGCCCCAGCATTTT
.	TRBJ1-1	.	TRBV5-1	CASSFPRGNTEAFF	TGCGCCAGCAGCTTTCCCAGGGGTAACACTGAAGCTTTCTTT
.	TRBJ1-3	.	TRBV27	CASSLSSSGNTIYF	TGTGCCAGCAGTTTATCGAGCTCTGGAAACACCATATATTTT
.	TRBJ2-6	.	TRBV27	CASSSRSSGANVLTF	TGTGCCAGCAGTTCTCGGAGCTCTGGGGCCAACGTCCTGACTTTC
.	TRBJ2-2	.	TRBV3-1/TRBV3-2	CASSPGLYTGELFF	TGTGCCAGCAGCCCCGGACTTTACACCGGGGAGCTGTTTTTT
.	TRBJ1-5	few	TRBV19	CASSIRGGISSNQPQHF	TGTGCCAGTAGTATCCGCGGGGGAATCAGTAGCAATCAGCCCCAGCATTTT
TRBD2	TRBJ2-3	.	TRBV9	CASSERLAGSADTQYF	TGTGCCAGCAGCGAAAGACTAGCGGGTTCGGCAGATACGCAGTATTTT
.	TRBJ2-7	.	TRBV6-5	CASTRGTGASYEQYF	TGTGCCAGCACCCGAGGGACTGGAGCTTCCTACGAGCAGTACTTC
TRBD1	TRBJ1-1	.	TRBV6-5	CASLAGTGGTEAFF	TGTGCCAGTCTTGCGGGGACAGGGGGCACTGAAGCTTTCTTT
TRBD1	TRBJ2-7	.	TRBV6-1	CASSGRDRVDEQYF	TGTGCCAGCAGCGGCCGGGACAGGGTAGACGAGCAGTACTTC
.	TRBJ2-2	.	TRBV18	CASSSSTFNTGELFF	TGTGCCAGCTCATCTTCAACTTTCAACACCGGGGAGCTGTTTTTT
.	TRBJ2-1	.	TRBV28	CASREGGGRINEQFF	TGTGCCAGCAGGGAAGGGGGAGGGCGGATCAATGAGCAGTTCTTC
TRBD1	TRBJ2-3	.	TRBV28	CATRDGTGWTDTQYF	TGTGCCACCCGGGATGGGACAGGGTGGACAGATACGCAGTATTTT
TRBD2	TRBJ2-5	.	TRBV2	CASSDSGRYQETQYF	TGTGCCAGCAGTGATAGCGGGAGGTACCAAGAGACCCAGTACTTC
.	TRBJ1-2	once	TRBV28	CASSTQGFHGYTF	TGTGCCAGCAGTACTCAGGGATTCCATGGCTACACCTTC
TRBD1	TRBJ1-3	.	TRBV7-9	CASSLGQGSGNTIYF	TGTGCCAGCAGCTTAGGACAGGGATCTGGAAACACCATATATTTT
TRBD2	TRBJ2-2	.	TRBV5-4	CASSLVAGGPTGELFF	TGTGCCAGCAGCTTGGTTGCGGGAGGGCCAACCGGGGAGCTGTTTTTT
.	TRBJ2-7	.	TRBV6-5	CASSYSYRTSYEQYF	TGTGCCAGCAGTTACTCCTACAGGACCTCCTACGAGCAGTACTTC
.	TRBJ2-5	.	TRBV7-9	CASSLALGRAERETQYF	TGTGCCAGCAGCTTAGCCCTCGGCAGGGCGGAGAGAGAGACCCAGTACTTC
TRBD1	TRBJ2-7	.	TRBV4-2	CASSHRDRGLYEQYF	TGTGCCAGCAGCCACCGGGACAGGGGGCTCTACGAGCAGTACTTC
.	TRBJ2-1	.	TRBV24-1	CATSDPVSASSYNEQFF	TGTGCCACCAGTGACCCCGTTTCAGCGTCCTCCTACAATGAGCAGTTCTTC
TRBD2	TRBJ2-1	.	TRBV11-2	CASSFGLGAYNEQFF	TGTGCCAGCAGCTTCGGACTAGGAGCCTACAATGAGCAGTTCTTC
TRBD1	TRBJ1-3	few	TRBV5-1	CASSLAQGGSGNTIYF	TGCGCCAGCAGCTTGGCGCAGGGGGGCTCTGGAAACACCATATATTTT
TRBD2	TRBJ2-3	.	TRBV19	CASSTGTSGASTDTQYF	TGTGCCAGTAGTACCGGGACTAGCGGAGCTAGCACAGATACGCAGTATTTT
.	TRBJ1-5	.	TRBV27	CASSLTGDSNQPQHF	TGTGCCAGCAGCCTCACAGGAGATAGCAATCAGCCCCAGCATTTT
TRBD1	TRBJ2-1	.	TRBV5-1	CASSTGTGGVVWYNEQFF	TGCGCCAGCAGTACCGGGACAGGGGGCGTAGTATGGTACAATGAGCAGTTCTTC
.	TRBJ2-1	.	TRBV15	CATSTGKTYNEQFF	TGTGCCACCAGCACAGGGAAGACTTACAATGAGCAGTTCTTC
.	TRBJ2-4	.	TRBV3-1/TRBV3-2	CASSQNRLGHQTKNIQYF	TGTGCCAGCAGCCAAAACCGCCTGGGGCACCAGACCAAAAACATTCAGTACTTC
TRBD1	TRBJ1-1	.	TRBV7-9	CASSLPGTVVAEAFF	TGTGCCAGCAGCTTACCCGGGACAGTCGTCGCTGAAGCTTTCTTT
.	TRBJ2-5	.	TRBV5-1	CASQSEVVETQYF	TGCGCCAGCCAATCGGAGGTTGTGGAGACCCAGTACTTC
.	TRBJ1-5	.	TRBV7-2	CASSLTPGSNQPQHF	TGTGCCAGCAGCCTCACCCCGGGTAGCAATCAGCCCCAGCATTTT
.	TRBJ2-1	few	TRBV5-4	CASSLGGGVQANGQFF	TGTGCCAGCAGCTTGGGAGGGGGAGTCCAGGCCAATGGGCAGTTCTTC
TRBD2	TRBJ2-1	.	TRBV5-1	CASSLAGASGYNEQFF	TGCGCCAGCAGCTTGGCCGGGGCTAGCGGCTACAATGAGCAGTTCTTC
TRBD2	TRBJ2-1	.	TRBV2	CASRAGTSGGWYNEQFF	TGTGCCAGCAGGGCCGGGACTAGCGGGGGCTGGTACAATGAGCAGTTCTTC
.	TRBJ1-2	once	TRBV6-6	CASSYATSYGYTF	TGTGCCAGCAGTTACGCGACAAGCTATGGCTACACCTTC